This TCR beta chain was recovered during a study of T cells after yellow fever vaccination. Study context: With SMART-Seq v4 Ultra Low Input, the fractions containing low cell numbers were prepared.

The CDR3 spans 21 residues. The ends lost 5 bases at V and 0 bases at J; junction bases unmatched: 18. Germline CDR1 MNHEY, CDR2 SVGEGT. The study's findings and limits: Booster sampling recovered most clones from primary vaccination (96% CD4, around 88% CD8). The presence of abundant clonotypes contaminating from the bulk population was possible in FACS-sorted repertoires.

Details on this clonotype: What it binds is unknown.

One entry per CDR3 protein, called by TCRdb with MiXCR from the 5' RACE reads. The sample includes a few hundred thousand distinct CDR3 sequences, 8.1% of them seen just once. The sequencing here drew on PBMCs, taken around 45 days after the first yellow fever vaccination. The chain uses TRBV6-2 or TRBV6-3 and TRBJ2-6; 8 bases map to TRBD1. This clonotype originated in a man aged 18 to 35 who received the YFV17D yellow fever vaccine. The CDR3 bases are TGTGCCAGCAGTACCCGGGGATTGTTGTTACAGGGGGGCTCTGGGGCCAACGTCCTGACTTTC. Its translation: CASSTRGLLLQGGSGANVLTF.